The 6 T cell receptor beta chains in this list originate from one sample, sequenced in a study of T cell repertoires in cytomegalovirus infection. TCRdb analysed the reads with MiXCR anew, one entry per CDR3 protein. The data show under 850,000 distinct CDR3 sequences, approximately 34% seen once. Sequencing input: PBMCs. These TCRs come from a human donor in good health (CMV status not recorded). Some clones in this sample may be carry-over from other donors' samples.

A few counts support this clonotype. The V gene is TRBV4-2, the J gene TRBJ2-2; no firm D call. The V gene's germline CDR1 is LGHNA and CDR2 YNFKEQ. This CDR3 is built from 18 residues. V was clipped by 2 bases and J by 0 bases, with 16 bases between them. The CDR3 DNA reads as TGTGCCAGCAGCCAAACCCGTGTACTTTTTTCGAACACCGGGGAGCTGTTTTTT. It codes for CASSQTRVLFSNTGELFF.

This clonotype has a count of ten or more. The gene calls are TRBV19 and TRBJ1-6, with D hard to call. The CDR3 totals 14 residues. Germline lookup yields CDR1 LNHDA and CDR2 SQIVND (reference sequence). Trimming removed 11 bases from V and 10 bases from J, with 21 bases in between. The CDR3 reads CASSSEVGGSPLHF. The CDR3 DNA reads TGTGCCTCCTCCAGCGAGGTCGGAGGATCACCCCTCCACTTT. The full variable domain, in which reference TRBV19 and TRBJ1-6 provide the parts outside the CDR3, is DGGITQSPKYLFRKEGQNVTLSCEQNLNHDAMYWYRQDPGQGLRLIYYSQIVNDFQKGDIAEGYSVSREKKESFPLTVTSAQKNPTAFYLCASSSEVGGSPLHFGNGTRLTVT.

The chain uses TRBV30 and TRBJ1-1, with TRBD1 matching over 10 bases. The CDR3 is 17 residues long. Unmatched junction bases numbered 11, after V lost 3 bases and J lost 1 base. The germline gives CDR1 GTSNPN, CDR2 SVGIG (reference sequence). CDR3: CAWRLPGQGGGNTEAFF. The DNA for the CDR3 is TGTGCCTGGAGACTCCCCGGACAGGGGGGCGGGAACACTGAAGCTTTCTTT.

The sample holds many counts of this clonotype. This rearrangement joins TRBV7-2 to TRBJ2-1, with a possible D match to TRBD1 (5 bases). CDR1 and CDR2 (germline): SGHTA, FQGNSA. V lost 1 base, J lost 5 bases, and 12 bases lay in between. CDR3 length: 15 amino acids. CDR3 bases: TGTGCCAGCAGCTTAGATAACAGGCCAAACAATGAGCAGTTCTTC. The encoded protein is CASSLDNRPNNEQFF.

The genes are TRBV6-5 and TRBJ1-5; the match to TRBD1 covers 7 bases. Germline CDR1 MNHEY, CDR2 SVGAGI. This CDR3 comprises 12 residues. V gave up 3 bases and J gave up 10 bases; unmatched junction bases: 3. The CDR3 nucleotides are TGTGCCAGCAGTTATCGAGGGGGCCCCCAGCATTTT. This encodes CASSYRGGPQHF.

The CDR3 spells CASRSTGWNTEAFF. CDR3 sequence (DNA): TGTGCCAGCAGATCGACAGGATGGAACACTGAAGCTTTCTTT. The chain is built from TRBV12-3 or TRBV12-4 and TRBJ1-1, with D tentatively TRBD1 (6 bases). Trimming left V 6 bases short and J 1 base short, with 12 bases between. This CDR3 has 14 amino acids.